This paragraph covers one T cell receptor (beta chain) sequence. A single count supports this clone. The antigen it binds to is not known. Base qualities are missing; no much larger clone stands one base away. This sample stems from a study of shared T cell receptors in the human thymus (dated by TCRdb to about 2021). In the study overall: The study examined how the human thymus generates shared, self-reactive T-cell receptor alpha chains.

The library was built by means of the immunoSEQ multiplex PCR assay. The immuneACCESS repertoire file appears here via TCRdb, limited to in-frame rearrangements. These files lack a portion of the clones; in checked studies, under half of the deficit traces to unresolved V genes, and the cause of the others is not known. Here the sample has some 720,000 clones; 70% to 90% occur a single time. Jointly, the top ten make up about 0.01% of the sample. The CDR3 contains 18 residues, cysteine and phenylalanine counted. Only the CDR3 DNA is retained, 54 bases long and in frame from the first base. Here V drops 0 bases and J drops 3 bases, and the junction holds 9 bases not matched to any gene. The germline V gene yields SGHDT for CDR1 and YYEEEE for CDR2. The sample was also linked to a second study, of human thymus T cells. The second study's authors report: Donors were immunologically healthy infants undergoing open corrective cardiac surgery for congenital heart defects in Finland. Thymus tissue was collected as surgical resects that were removed during corrective cardiac surgery. Usage of V and J gene segments appeared to be biased in both the thymic and the peripheral blood repertoires. The related research found that thymic TCR repertoires overlapped highly between unrelated individuals. TCR alpha and beta repertoires from roughly eight infant thymus samples and four related peripheral blood samples were characterized in the study. The cohort included over five male and a couple of female infants, with donor ages spanning 7 to 244 days. After being mechanically released from the tissue, thymocytes were kept at -70 degrees C in pellets of about 10-33 million cells. Genomic DNA was extracted from frozen cell pellets with a QIAsymphony instrument. The immunoSEQ multiplex PCR assay was used to amplify the TCRB and TCRAD loci from a standardized amount of quality-controlled genomic DNA. The V(D)J region was spanned by amplicons of a length sufficient to cover the CDR3 and to identify V and J genes. Through the commercial immunoSEQ service, the amplicons were sequenced on an Illumina platform. Primer bias and sequencing errors were corrected using previously described methods, and TCRAD and TCRB definitions followed the IMGT database. The repertoires were analysed using immunoSEQ Analyzer 3.0 and VDJTools for basic statistics, V/J segment usage, diversity estimates, rarefaction and pairwise overlap. To estimate diversity, the Chao1, ChaoE, Efron-Thisted, Shannon and inverse Simpson indices were applied, and diversity was also estimated on datasets down-sampled to the smallest sample. Repertoire overlap used strict matching of CDR3 nucleotide sequence, V gene and J gene, with Jaccard-based multidimensional scaling clustering. On average, approximately 800,000 unique TCRB clonotypes were obtained from thymus samples, compared with roughly 84,000 from blood samples.

This chain joins TRBV5-6 to TRBJ2-5; TRBD2 lines up with 12 middle nucleotides. The clonotype comes from a boy in the first two years of life with a congenital heart defect. Donor details come from another sample of the same person, matched by shared clones. Sample: thymocytes. The DNA is TGTGCCAGCAGCTTGGAGGCCTTTCTAGCGGGAGGGGAAGAGACCCAGTACTTC. Protein translation: CASSLEAFLAGGEETQYF.